Shown below are 7 T cell receptor beta chains from a single sample sequenced in a study of CD8+CD57+ T cells in acquired aplastic anemia. TCR beta VDJ and CDR3 were profiled, and genomic DNA was the template. TCRdb used MiXCR to reprocess the reads, holding one entry per CDR3 protein. Of tens of thousands of distinct CDR3 sequences in the sample, roughly half were seen once. Sequencing was carried out using sorted CD4+, CD8+, or CD8+CD57+ T cells (not recorded which) from PBMCs. All receptors come from a human donor in good health, serving as a control.

There are a few counts of this clonotype. V usage is TRBV15 and J usage is TRBJ2-3; D unclear. The germline gives CDR1 LNHNV, CDR2 YYDKDF (reference sequence). The germline V and J ends were trimmed by 5 bases and 4 bases, with 10 bases remaining between them. The CDR3 consists of 13 residues. CDR3 in amino acids: CATSEGISDTQYF. DNA of the CDR3: TGTGCCACCAGCGAAGGTATCTCAGATACGCAGTATTTT.

J is TRBJ1-1 and V is TRBV7-3, with unresolved D. This CDR3 contains 13 residues. Germline CDR1 SGHTA, CDR2 FQGTGA. V was clipped by 7 bases and J by 4 bases, with 13 bases between them. Here the CDR3 reads CASNKAVVTEAFF. The CDR3 DNA is TGTGCCAGCAACAAGGCGGTAGTCACTGAAGCTTTCTTT.

This chain links TRBV7-9 with TRBJ1-4, with D unclear. V lost 5 bases to trimming and J lost 7 bases, with 5 bases between them. The CDR3 spans 11 residues. Germline lookup yields CDR1 SEHNR and CDR2 FQNEAQ (reference sequence). The CDR3 coding sequence is TGTGCCAGCAGCGGTGCTGAAAAACTGTTTTTT. Amino acid sequence: CASSGAEKLFF.

This clonotype came up many times. CDR3 sequence (DNA): TGTGCCAGCGATTCCCAGTACTTC. Its protein product is CASDSQYF. The rearrangement joins TRBV6-1 to TRBJ2-5; D gene uncertain. Trimming pared 8 bases from V and 9 bases from J, leaving 4 bases between. The length of the CDR3 is 8 residues. The germline V gene encodes CDR1 MNHNS and CDR2 SASEGT.

The sample holds many counts of this clonotype. The V call is TRBV9, the J call TRBJ2-7; either TRBD1 or TRBD2 may supply D (5 bases each). Trimming stripped 3 bases from V and 5 bases from J, with 9 bases between. This CDR3 is 12 amino acids long. Germline CDR1 is SGDLS and CDR2 is YYNGEE. CDR3 loop: CASSARGDEQYF. The CDR3 nucleotides read TGTGCCAGCAGCGCCCGAGGGGACGAGCAGTACTTC.

At least ten counts were recorded for this clonotype. As DNA, the CDR3 is TGTGCCAGCATGCTGGAGGGGTCCGGCTACACCTTC. It yields the protein CASMLEGSGYTF. J is TRBJ1-2 and V is TRBV2; possibly TRBD1 for D (5 bases). CDR3 length: 12 residues. Trimming shortened V by 7 bases and J by 8 bases, and 14 bases separated the two germline ends. Looked up from germline, CDR1 is SNHLY and CDR2 is FYNNEI.

The V and J genes are TRBV25-1 and TRBJ1-1, with a tentative D call TRBD1 (5 bases). Germline values: CDR1 MGHDK, CDR2 SYGVNS. V lost 6 bases to trimming and J lost 0 bases, with 14 bases between them. This CDR3 contains 15 residues. As DNA, the CDR3 is TGTGCCAGCAGCACCCGAAGGGACTTGAACACTGAAGCTTTCTTT. This translates into CASSTRRDLNTEAFF.